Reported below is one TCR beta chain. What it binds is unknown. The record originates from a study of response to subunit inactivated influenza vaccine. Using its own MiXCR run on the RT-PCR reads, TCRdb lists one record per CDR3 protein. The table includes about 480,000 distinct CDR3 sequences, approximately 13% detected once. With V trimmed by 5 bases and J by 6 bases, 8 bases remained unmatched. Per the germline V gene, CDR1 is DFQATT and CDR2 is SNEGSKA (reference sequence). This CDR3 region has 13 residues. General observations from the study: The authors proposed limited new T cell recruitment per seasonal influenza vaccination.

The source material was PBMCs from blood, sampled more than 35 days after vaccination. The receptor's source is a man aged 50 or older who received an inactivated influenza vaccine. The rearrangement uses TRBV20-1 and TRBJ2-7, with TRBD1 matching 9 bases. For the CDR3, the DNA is TGCAGTGCTCACGACAGGGGGTTCCGCGAGCAGTACTTC. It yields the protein CSAHDRGFREQYF.